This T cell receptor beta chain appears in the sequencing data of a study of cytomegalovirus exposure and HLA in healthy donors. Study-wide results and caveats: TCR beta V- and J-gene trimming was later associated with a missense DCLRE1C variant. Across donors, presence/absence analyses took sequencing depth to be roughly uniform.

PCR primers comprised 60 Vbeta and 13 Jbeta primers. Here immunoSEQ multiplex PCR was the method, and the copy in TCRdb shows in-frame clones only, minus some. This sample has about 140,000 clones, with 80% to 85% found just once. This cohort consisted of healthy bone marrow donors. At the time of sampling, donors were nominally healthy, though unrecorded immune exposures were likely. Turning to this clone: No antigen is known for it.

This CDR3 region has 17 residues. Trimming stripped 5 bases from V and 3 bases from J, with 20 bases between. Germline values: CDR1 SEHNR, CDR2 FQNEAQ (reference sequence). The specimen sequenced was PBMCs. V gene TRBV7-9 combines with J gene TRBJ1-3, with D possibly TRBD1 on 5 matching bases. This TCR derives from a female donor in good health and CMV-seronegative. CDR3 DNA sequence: TGTGCCAGCAGCCCCCCTGTATCGGCAGGGCTTGGAAACACCATATATTTT. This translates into CASSPPVSAGLGNTIYF.